The source of this T cell receptor beta chain is a study of blood T cell repertoires in COVID-19. Background on the study: COVID-19 samples from acute and convalescent phases originated in the United States, Italy and Spain. Sample material is recorded as cDNA or gDNA derived from T cells, B-cell-depleted T cells, or PBMCs.

The CDR3 is 18 residues long. Losses at the gene ends were 2 bases for V and 6 bases for J; bases not matched to a gene: 15. CDR1 and CDR2 from the germline V gene are SGHAT and FQNNGV. Methods used by the authors: It was from reference gene primer amplification that nucleated cell counts were estimated. Using immunoSEQ multiplex PCR, the repertoire was profiled, and TCRdb retains in-frame clones only, with some absent. D and trimming come from the DNA, and the V and J calls and clone size come from that table. The table shows 200,000 to 250,000 clones, with 84% occurring only once. This chain joins TRBV11-2 and TRBJ2-3, with 9 bases lining up with TRBD2. This TCR came from a woman aged 45-65 years with active or convalescent COVID-19. The specimen was peripheral blood. CDR3 in amino acids: CASSLSRLAVPPRDTQYF. CDR3 nucleotides: TGTGCCAGCAGCTTATCGAGACTAGCGGTTCCTCCCCGGGATACGCAGTATTTT.